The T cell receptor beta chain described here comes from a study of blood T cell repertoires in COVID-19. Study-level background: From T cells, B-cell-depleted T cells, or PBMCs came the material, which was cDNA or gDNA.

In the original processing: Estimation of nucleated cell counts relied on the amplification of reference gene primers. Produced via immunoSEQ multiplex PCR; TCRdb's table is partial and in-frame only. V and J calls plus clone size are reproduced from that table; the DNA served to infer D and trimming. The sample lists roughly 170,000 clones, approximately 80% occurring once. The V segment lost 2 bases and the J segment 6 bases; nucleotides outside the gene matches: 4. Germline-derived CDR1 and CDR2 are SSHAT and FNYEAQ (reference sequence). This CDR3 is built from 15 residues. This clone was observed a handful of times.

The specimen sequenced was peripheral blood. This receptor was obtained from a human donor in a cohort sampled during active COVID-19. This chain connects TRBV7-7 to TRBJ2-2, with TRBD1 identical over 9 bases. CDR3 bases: TGTGCCAGCAGCTTACTAGGGACAGGGTCCGGGGAGCTGTTTTTT. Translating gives CASSLLGTGSGELFF.